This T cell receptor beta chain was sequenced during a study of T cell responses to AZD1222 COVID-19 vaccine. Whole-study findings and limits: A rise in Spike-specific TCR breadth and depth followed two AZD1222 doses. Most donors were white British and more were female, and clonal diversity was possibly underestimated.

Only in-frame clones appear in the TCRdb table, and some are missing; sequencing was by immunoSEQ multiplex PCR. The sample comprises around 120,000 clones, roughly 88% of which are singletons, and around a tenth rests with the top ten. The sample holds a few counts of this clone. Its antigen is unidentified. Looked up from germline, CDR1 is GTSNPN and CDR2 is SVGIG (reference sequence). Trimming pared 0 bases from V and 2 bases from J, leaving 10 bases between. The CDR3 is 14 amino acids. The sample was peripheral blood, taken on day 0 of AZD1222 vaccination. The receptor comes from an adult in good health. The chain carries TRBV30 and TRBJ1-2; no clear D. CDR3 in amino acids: CAWSVHRKNYGYTF. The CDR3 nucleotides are TGTGCCTGGAGTGTACACCGCAAGAACTATGGCTACACCTTC.